This is a list of T cell receptor beta chains from one sample in a study of T cell repertoires in cytomegalovirus infection. TCRdb passed the reads through MiXCR, listing each CDR3 protein once. The sample has about half a million distinct CDR3 sequences; 30% to 40% are singletons. Antigens of these TCRs are unknown. Sequencing was performed on cultured PBMCs, taken from culture after CMV antigen stimulation. Source of these receptors: a human donor in good health (CMV status not recorded). Some clones in this sample may be carry-over from other donors' samples. Each CDR3 is given without its conserved first and last residue.

v_call: TRBV12-3/TRBV12-4
j_call: TRBJ1-1
cdr3_aa: ASSYNPQGRSAF

v_call: TRBV7-6
j_call: TRBJ1-4
cdr3_aa: ASSFQQGWDEKLF

v_call: TRBV6-6
j_call: TRBJ2-5
cdr3_aa: ASRGQGLRGETQY

v_call: TRBV20-1
j_call: TRBJ2-5
cdr3_aa: SAKGQETQY

v_call: TRBV7-2
j_call: TRBJ1-1
cdr3_aa: ASSLARSMNTEAF

v_call: TRBV12-3/TRBV12-4
j_call: TRBJ2-3
cdr3_aa: ASTQQGAATDTQY

v_call: TRBV11-2
j_call: TRBJ2-3
cdr3_aa: ASRRTSGPRGTDTQY

v_call: TRBV25-1
j_call: TRBJ2-3
cdr3_aa: ASSGRIRIPPDTQY

v_call: TRBV7-2
j_call: TRBJ1-1
cdr3_aa: ASSFPQSWGGTEAF

v_call: TRBV29-1
j_call: TRBJ2-3
cdr3_aa: SADYGGSRTDTQY

v_call: TRBV5-4
j_call: TRBJ2-3
cdr3_aa: ASSFGRMQDTQY

v_call: TRBV28
j_call: TRBJ2-4
cdr3_aa: ASSLADRAKNIQY

v_call: TRBV7-2
j_call: TRBJ2-1
cdr3_aa: ASSPHFLEQF

v_call: TRBV20-1
j_call: TRBJ2-3
cdr3_aa: SARRLASSTDTQY

v_call: TRBV6-2/TRBV6-3
j_call: TRBJ2-6
cdr3_aa: ASSYKQGSSPWAGANVLT

v_call: TRBV7-9
j_call: TRBJ2-3
cdr3_aa: ASSSWVQRDYDTQY

v_call: TRBV19
j_call: TRBJ1-2
cdr3_aa: ASSVPGQGNGYT

v_call: TRBV6-2/TRBV6-3
j_call: TRBJ2-6
cdr3_aa: ASSSYVGGVGANVLT

v_call: TRBV27
j_call: TRBJ1-1
cdr3_aa: ASSPGQATSTEAF

v_call: TRBV4-1
j_call: TRBJ2-7
cdr3_aa: ASSLTGTGKYEQY

v_call: TRBV19
j_call: TRBJ1-4
cdr3_aa: ASRRQVRSTNEKLF

v_call: TRBV6-5
j_call: TRBJ2-1
cdr3_aa: ASSLDPGLAGGGEQF

v_call: TRBV24-1
j_call: TRBJ1-1
cdr3_aa: ATSDFQGRTAF

v_call: TRBV7-2
j_call: TRBJ2-3
cdr3_aa: ASSLVGSSGRTDTQY

v_call: TRBV10-3
j_call: TRBJ2-1
cdr3_aa: AISDRTGTSLWQF

v_call: TRBV19
j_call: TRBJ2-6
cdr3_aa: ASSIGRVPGANVLT

v_call: TRBV7-3
j_call: TRBJ2-2
cdr3_aa: ASSLGTFTGELF

v_call: TRBV12-3/TRBV12-4
j_call: TRBJ2-6
cdr3_aa: ASSPGTDFYSGANVLT

v_call: TRBV7-2
j_call: TRBJ1-4
cdr3_aa: ASSKGPSNEKLF

v_call: TRBV7-3
j_call: TRBJ2-2
cdr3_aa: ASRRRRDTGELF

v_call: TRBV7-2
j_call: TRBJ2-5
cdr3_aa: ASSPNMGGETQY

v_call: TRBV11-2
j_call: TRBJ1-2
cdr3_aa: ASSLGPGADYGYT

v_call: TRBV19
j_call: TRBJ2-1
cdr3_aa: ASSRIVNEQF

v_call: TRBV27
j_call: TRBJ1-2
cdr3_aa: ASSLKDRGGYT

v_call: TRBV12-3/TRBV12-4
j_call: TRBJ1-6
cdr3_aa: ASSLQGQSPLH

v_call: TRBV27
j_call: TRBJ2-1
cdr3_aa: ASSASGISINEQF